This section outlines one TCR beta chain sequence together with its context. Its antigen remains unidentified. Profiled with immunoSEQ multiplex PCR; TCRdb holds only in-frame clones, not every one. The table includes some 94,000 clones, approximately 94% detected once. The CDR3 totals 18 residues. Trimming at V came to 4 bases and at J to 7 bases, leaving 14 bases not matched to a gene. Germline-derived CDR1 and CDR2 are SGHDN and FVKESK. The data belong to a study of OX40 agonist ivuxolimab in advanced cancers. As for the study in general: Dose-escalation subjects each had hepatocellular carcinoma, melanoma, renal cell or head and neck cancer. Previous treatment with anti-PD-1, anti-PD-L1 or anti-CTLA-4 therapy was allowed; less than 45% had received some. Findings and limits, study-wide: In the 0.1 to 3.0 mg/kg range, CD4+ and CD8+ blood T cells had expanded clonally by week 6.

This chain joins TRBV14 and TRBJ2-3; 13 bases line up with TRBD2. The source of this sequence is an adult with an advanced solid tumor such as melanoma, head and neck, liver or kidney cancer. Sequenced here: CD4+ or CD8+ T cells sorted from blood, sampled in a trial of the OX40 agonist ivuxolimab. The CDR3 reads CASSPRDRPGLAGHTQYF. The CDR3 DNA sequence: TGTGCCAGCAGCCCCCGGGACCGACCGGGACTAGCGGGACATACGCAGTATTTT.